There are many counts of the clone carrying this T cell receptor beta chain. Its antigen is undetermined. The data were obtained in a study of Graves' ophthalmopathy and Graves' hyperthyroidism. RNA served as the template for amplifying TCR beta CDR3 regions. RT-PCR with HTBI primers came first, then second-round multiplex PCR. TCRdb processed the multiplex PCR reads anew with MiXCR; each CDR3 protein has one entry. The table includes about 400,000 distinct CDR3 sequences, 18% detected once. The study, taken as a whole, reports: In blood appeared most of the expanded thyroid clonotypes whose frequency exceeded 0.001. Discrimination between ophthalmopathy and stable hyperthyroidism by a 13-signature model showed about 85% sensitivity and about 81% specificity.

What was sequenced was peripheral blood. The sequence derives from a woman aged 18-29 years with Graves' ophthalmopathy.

Here the CDR3 reads CASRTGTGKAEAFF. The CDR3, as DNA: TGTGCCAGCAGAACCGGGACAGGGAAAGCTGAAGCTTTCTTT. This chain uses TRBV12-3 or TRBV12-4 with TRBJ1-1; 9 bases map to TRBD1. CDR3 length: 14 amino acids. Trimming took 6 bases from V and 6 from J; bases not matched to a gene: 8.